One and the same sample provided the 12 T cell receptor beta chains below, sequenced in a study of shared clonotypes between healthy human individuals. Clones were read by immunoSEQ multiplex PCR, and TCRdb kept only the in-frame ones, dropping some. The sample carries a few million clones, roughly 93% recorded once. Naivety among CD8 cells was defined by CD45RO negativity and positive CCR7 selection, thereby excluding terminally differentiated effector memory CD45RA+ cells. Material: naive CD8+ T cells from PBMCs. Every receptor here comes from a man aged 18 to 35 in good health. Some clones in this sample may be carry-over from other donors' samples.

The sample holds one count of this clone. The rearrangement links TRBV4-2 to TRBJ1-1; possible D gene TRBD1, 5 bases. CDR1 is LGHNA, CDR2 YNFKEQ, per germline. The CDR3 runs 15 residues. The V and J ends lost 1 base and 5 bases respectively, with 14 bases between them. For the CDR3, the DNA is TGTGCCAGCAGCCAAGCTCAGGGAGGTTGGACTGAAGCTTTCTTT. This encodes CASSQAQGGWTEAFF.

The V call is TRBV9, the J call TRBJ2-2; D could derive from TRBD1 or TRBD2 (6 bases each). In germline, CDR1 is SGDLS, CDR2 YYNGEE. CDR3 size: 15 residues. V dropped 3 bases and J dropped 2 bases, with 11 bases sitting between them. CDR3 DNA: TGTGCCAGCAGCGCGAACGGGGGCAACACCGGGGAGCTGTTTTTT. Protein: CASSANGGNTGELFF.

About this clone itself: Other DNA variants within this sample encode the same CDR3. The CDR3 here is CASSQEGGRATYEQYF. DNA for the CDR3: TGCGCCAGCAGCCAAGAAGGTGGCAGGGCGACCTACGAGCAGTACTTC. J is TRBJ2-7 and V is TRBV4-1; TRBD1 might be the D (5 bases). This CDR3 spans 16 amino acids. V was shortened by 0 bases and J by 2 bases, with 14 bases between the two germline ends. Germline loops: CDR1 MGHRA, CDR2 YSYEKL.

The V gene is TRBV14, the J gene TRBJ1-1, with D perhaps TRBD1 (5 bases). The CDR3 sequence is 15 residues long. CDR1 is SGHDN, CDR2 FVKESK, per germline. Trimming took 1 base from V and 1 from J, leaving 10 bases between them. The CDR3 DNA reads as TGTGCCAGCAGCCAAGCCGTCGGGGGGAACACTGAAGCTTTCTTT. Amino acid sequence: CASSQAVGGNTEAFF. The variable domain in full, completed from reference TRBV14 and TRBJ1-1, reads EAGVTQFPSHSVIEKGQTVTLRCDPISGHDNLYWYRRVMGKEIKFLLHFVKESKQDESGMPNNRFLAERTGGTYSTLKVQPAELEDSGVYFCASSQAVGGNTEAFFGQGTRLTVV.

V and J are TRBV7-9 and TRBJ2-4; perhaps TRBD2 as D (6 bases). The CDR3 loop spans 13 amino acids. Trimming shortened V by 5 bases and J by 7 bases, and 12 bases separated the two germline ends. The germline V gene encodes CDR1 SEHNR and CDR2 FQNEAQ (reference sequence). CDR3 protein: CASSPGVGNIQYF. The CDR3 region has the DNA TGTGCCAGCAGCCCGGGGGTCGGGAACATTCAGTACTTC.

The chain uses TRBV27 and TRBJ2-3; TRBD1 matches 7 bases. The junction had 8 bases not matched to a gene; V was cut back by 8 bases and J by 3 bases. The germline CDR1 and CDR2 sequences are MNHEY and SMNVEV (reference sequence). This CDR3 is 14 amino acids long. The CDR3 sequence is CASAEGQLTDTQYF. The CDR3 DNA follows: TGTGCCAGCGCTGAGGGACAGCTAACAGATACGCAGTATTTT.

J is TRBJ2-7 and V is TRBV27; the D gene is possibly TRBD1 (5 bases). Germline V gene sequence: CDR1 MNHEY, CDR2 SMNVEV (reference sequence). With 6 bases removed from V and 3 bases from J, the gap between germline ends came to 12 bases. This CDR3 contains 13 residues. CDR3 region: CASSSLQDYEQYF. The CDR3, as DNA: TGTGCCAGCAGCTCATTACAGGACTACGAGCAGTACTTC.

The chain links TRBV20-1 to TRBJ2-1; D unclear. Germline assignment: CDR1 DFQATT and CDR2 SNEGSKA (reference sequence). The length of the CDR3 is 11 residues. V lost 0 bases and J lost 7, with 4 bases in between. Here the CDR3 DNA reads TGCAGTGCTAGAGATTGGAATGAGCAGTTCTTC. It encodes CSARDWNEQFF.

The chain is built from TRBV6-5 and TRBJ2-3; D possibly uses TRBD1 or TRBD2 (5 bases each). CDR3 size: 13 residues. V was trimmed by 8 bases and J by 4 bases, leaving 13 bases between them. Looked up from germline, CDR1 is MNHEY and CDR2 is SVGAGI. The CDR3 DNA reads as TGTGCCAGCGGTCTGGGGGTGGCAGATACGCAGTATTTT. Translating gives CASGLGVADTQYF.

This chain uses TRBV7-9 with TRBJ1-2; 7 bases align to TRBD1. The CDR3 totals 14 residues. Per germline, CDR1 SEHNR and CDR2 FQNEAQ (reference sequence). V lost 7 bases to trimming and J lost 5 bases; unmatched junction nucleotides: 10. The CDR3 spells CASTQGGGVYGYTF. The CDR3 DNA follows: TGTGCCAGCACCCAGGGGGGGGGAGTATATGGCTACACCTTC.

This chain connects TRBV7-2 to TRBJ1-2, with D maybe TRBD1 (5 bases). Between the trimmed V and J ends, which lost 3 bases and 1 base, there was a span of 9 bases. The CDR3 is 14 residues long. Germline CDR1 and CDR2: SGHTA and FQGNSA. The CDR3 spells CASSLIQGNYGYTF. DNA of the CDR3: TGTGCCAGCAGCTTGATTCAGGGTAACTATGGCTACACCTTC.

The rearrangement uses TRBV4-1 and TRBJ2-7; D is unclear. The CDR3 consists of 15 residues. Germline loops: CDR1 MGHRA, CDR2 YSYEKL. V lost 0 bases and J 3 bases, leaving 12 bases between the germline ends. The CDR3 bases are TGCGCCAGCAGCCAAGAACCACCAGCAAACTACGAGCAGTACTTC. This gives the protein CASSQEPPANYEQYF.